The 21 T cell receptor beta chains below all came from one sample that was sequenced in a study of molecular identifiers for immune sequencing clone quantification. MiXCR was run by TCRdb on the PCR reads, yielding one entry per CDR3 protein. This table holds approximately 670,000 distinct CDR3 sequences, 15% to 20% found once. The sequenced material came from naive CD8+ T cells from blood, with Jurkat cell RNA spiked in. Subset given: FACS-sorted CD8+CD4-CCR7+CD45RA+ naive T cells. The receptors were sampled from a human donor in good health. Some libraries in this study had Jurkat cell RNA spiked in.

This clonotype was counted many times. This sequence joins TRBV3-1 and TRBJ2-3; the match to TRBD2 covers 7 bases. The CDR3 covers 14 residues. The germline CDR1 and CDR2 sequences are LGHDT and YNNKEL (reference sequence). After removal of 7 bases from V and 3 bases from J, the junction contained 7 bases not matched to a gene. This CDR3 reads CASTVFGRTDTQYF. CDR3 coding DNA: TGTGCCAGCACCGTTTTCGGGAGGACAGATACGCAGTATTTT.

In its sample, this clonotype was seen many times. The chain recombines TRBV28 with TRBJ1-5; D remains unclear. Deletions cut 1 base from V and 4 bases from J, with 8 bases between. Germline CDR1 is MDHEN and CDR2 is SYDVKM. The CDR3 totals 14 residues. The CDR3: CASSLSLENQPQHF. CDR3 DNA sequence: TGTGCCAGCAGTTTATCCTTGGAGAATCAGCCCCAGCATTTT.

This clonotype was seen a few times. V usage is TRBV28 and J usage is TRBJ1-1; D not resolved. The germline CDR1 and CDR2 sequences are MDHEN and SYDVKM. The length of the CDR3 is 12 residues. Trimming removed 5 bases from V and 11 bases from J, with 15 bases in between. The CDR3 protein is CASSHDQQRAFF. In DNA, the CDR3 is TGTGCCAGCAGTCACGATCAGCAGAGGGCTTTCTTT. Variable domain in full (rest from reference TRBV28 and TRBJ1-1): DVKVTQSSRYLVKRTGEKVFLECVQDMDHENMFWYRQDPGLGLRLIYFSYDVKMKEKGDIPEGYSVSREKKERFSLILESASTNQTSMYLCASSHDQQRAFFGQGTRLTVV.

The gene calls are TRBV12-3 or TRBV12-4 and TRBJ2-4; D may be TRBD1 (6 bases). V lost 5 bases and J 5 bases, leaving 19 bases between the germline ends. The CDR3 contains 16 residues. CDR3 in DNA: TGTGCCAGCAGTCCAAGAAACCGGGACACCCAAAACATTCAGTACTTC. Protein sequence: CASSPRNRDTQNIQYF.

The gene calls are TRBV19 and TRBJ2-1, with D unclear. CDR1 and CDR2 (germline): LNHDA, SQIVND (reference sequence). The CDR3 has 11 residues. The V gene lost 7 bases and the J gene lost 10 bases, with 11 bases spanning the gap. In nucleotides, the CDR3 is TGTGCCAGTAAAGTCCAGAACGAGCAGTTCTTC. This gives the protein CASKVQNEQFF. The full variable domain, completed using reference TRBV19 and TRBJ2-1, is DGGITQSPKYLFRKEGQNVTLSCEQNLNHDAMYWYRQDPGQGLRLIYYSQIVNDFQKGDIAEGYSVSREKKESFPLTVTSAQKNPTAFYLCASKVQNEQFFGPGTRLTVL.

The chain joins TRBV20-1 to TRBJ2-2; possibly TRBD2 for D (5 bases). The CDR3 spans 14 residues. CDR1 is DFQATT, CDR2 SNEGSKA, per germline (reference sequence). V lost 5 bases to trimming and J lost 4 bases, with 14 bases between them. The CDR3 sequence is CSAPSGDSTGELFF. CDR3 sequence (DNA): TGCAGTGCTCCGTCCGGGGATAGCACCGGGGAGCTGTTTTTT.

This chain joins TRBV6-1 and TRBJ2-7; 7 nucleotides agree with TRBD1. The V gene's germline CDR1 is MNHNS and CDR2 SASEGT. Trimming cost V 3 bases and J 3 bases; bases outside gene matches: 8. This CDR3 is built from 15 residues. The CDR3 DNA reads TGTGCCAGCAGTGAGGGCAGGGGGAGCCTCTACGAGCAGTACTTC. Encoded protein: CASSEGRGSLYEQYF.

This clonotype came up a few times. Sequence at one end of the junction differs from germline and may be a read error. V and J are TRBV7-6 and TRBJ2-1, with 12 positions matching TRBD2. The CDR3 has 16 amino acids. Per germline, CDR1 SGHVS and CDR2 FNYEAQ. The CDR3 DNA is TGTGCCAGCAGCTCGTCTAGCGGGAGGGCCTATAATGAGCAGTTCTTC. Residues: CASSSSSGRAYNEQFF.

This clonotype was recorded only once. A much larger clonotype is one base distant, so this may be a read error. No conserved phenylalanine or tryptophan is present at the end of the CDR3, so a read error is the likely explanation. This chain links TRBV6-5 with TRBJ1-1; D gene uncertain. This CDR3 has 15 amino acids. Between the trimmed V and J ends, which lost 3 bases and 0 bases, there was a span of 11 bases. Germline-derived CDR1 and CDR2 are MNHEY and SVGAGI. This CDR3 is CASSYNSRLNTEAFS. The CDR3 nucleotides read TGTGCCAGCAGTTATAACAGTCGATTGAACACTGAAGCTTTCTCT.

This clonotype was counted at least ten times. The V and J genes are TRBV24-1 and TRBJ2-3; D possibly corresponds to TRBD2 (6 bases). With 10 bases removed from V and 10 bases from J, the gap between germline ends came to 17 bases. The CDR3 is made up of 12 amino acids. Germline CDR1 is KGHDR and CDR2 is SFDVKD. The CDR3 region is CATGPGLMPQYF. CDR3 in DNA: TGTGCCACAGGGCCGGGACTCATGCCGCAGTATTTT.

J is TRBJ2-5 and V is TRBV6-2 or TRBV6-3, with D perhaps given as TRBD1 or TRBD2 (5 bases each). This CDR3 contains 16 residues. Germline V CDR1 and CDR2: MNHEY, SVGEGT. Trimming took off 5 bases at V and 5 bases at J, with 21 bases between the two ends. The CDR3 region has the DNA TGTGCCAGCAGTCCCCGGATGGGGGAGCCGCCCGAGACCCAGTACTTC. Protein product: CASSPRMGEPPETQYF.

A remark on this clonotype: A clone one base away is much larger, so this may be a read error. The V call is TRBV7-9, the J call TRBJ2-7; TRBD1 aligns across 9 bases. Germline V CDR1 and CDR2: SEHNR, FQNEAQ (reference sequence). The CDR3 runs 15 residues. Trimming cost V 4 bases and J 3 bases; bases outside gene matches: 7. This CDR3 is CASSSLTGGGYEQYF. In DNA form, the CDR3 reads TGTGCCAGCAGCTCCCTGACAGGGGGAGGCTACGAGCAGTACTTC.

This clonotype was recorded at least ten times. The CDR3 coding sequence is TGCGCCAGCAGCTCGGCAGGGGGATCCAATCAGCCCCAGCATTTT. This sequence encodes CASSSAGGSNQPQHF. The V gene is TRBV5-1, the J gene TRBJ1-5; 7 bases fit TRBD1. Germline CDR1 is SGHRS and CDR2 is YFSETQ. The CDR3 extends over 15 amino acids. Trimming took 3 bases from V and 3 from J; bases not matched to a gene: 6.

The chain uses TRBV30 and TRBJ1-4; D perhaps matches TRBD1 (5 bases). Looked up from germline, CDR1 is GTSNPN and CDR2 is SVGIG (reference sequence). V was pared by 0 bases and J by 13 bases, with 15 bases between. The CDR3 sequence is 13 residues long. CDR3 sequence: CAWSVQVGGVLFF. The CDR3 bases are TGTGCCTGGAGTGTCCAGGTGGGGGGGGTACTGTTTTTT.

This clonotype occurred many times. The chain joins TRBV24-1 to TRBJ2-2; 8 bases agree with TRBD2. The CDR3 is made up of 13 amino acids. V lost 10 bases and J lost 4; bases outside the gene matches: 4. The V gene's germline CDR1 is KGHDR and CDR2 SFDVKD. The CDR3 region has the DNA TGTGCCACTCGCGGGGGGCCCACCGGGGAGCTGTTTTTT. Residues: CATRGGPTGELFF.

The chain uses TRBV27 and TRBJ2-7; 7 nucleotides line up with TRBD1. Trimming cost V 5 bases and J 1 base; bases outside gene matches: 5. This CDR3 region has 14 residues. CDR1 is MNHEY and CDR2 is SMNVEV in the germline V gene (reference sequence). CDR3 sequence reads: CASSPTGDSYEQYF. The CDR3 region has the DNA TGTGCCAGCAGTCCAACAGGGGATTCCTACGAGCAGTACTTC.

This clonotype was counted ten times or more. The chain links TRBV7-6 to TRBJ2-4; 8 nucleotides align to TRBD1. Germline assignment: CDR1 SGHVS and CDR2 FNYEAQ. CDR3 length: 15 residues. V lost 1 base to trimming and J lost 5 bases; unmatched junction nucleotides: 4. The CDR3 sequence: CASSLGDRGENIQYF. The CDR3 DNA sequence: TGTGCCAGCAGCTTAGGAGACAGGGGAGAAAACATTCAGTACTTC.

This clonotype was observed at least ten times. The chain has TRBV7-2 and TRBJ1-5; no clear D. The CDR3 sequence is 15 residues long. The germline V and J ends were trimmed by 2 bases and 3 bases, with 11 bases remaining between them. Germline loops: CDR1 SGHTA, CDR2 FQGNSA. The CDR3: CASSLWANSNQPQHF. CDR3 coding DNA: TGTGCCAGCAGCTTATGGGCAAATTCCAATCAGCCCCAGCATTTT.

There are many counts of this clonotype. The chain couples TRBV7-2 to TRBJ2-3, with 8 bases that match TRBD2. The CDR3 covers 15 residues. J was trimmed by 0 bases and V by 3 bases; bases with no gene match: 2. Germline lookup yields CDR1 SGHTA and CDR2 FQGNSA. CDR3 in amino acids: CASSFGLASTDTQYF. The CDR3 DNA follows: TGTGCCAGCAGCTTTGGACTAGCTAGCACAGATACGCAGTATTTT. The full variable domain, with the rest looked up from reference TRBV7-2 and TRBJ2-3, is GAGVSQSPSNKVTEKGKDVELRCDPISGHTALYWYRQSLGQGLEFLIYFQGNSAPDKSGLPSDRFSAERTGGSVSTLTIQRTQQEDSAVYLCASSFGLASTDTQYFGPGTRLTVL.

The chain is built from TRBV12-5 and TRBJ1-2, with D tentatively TRBD1 (6 bases). CDR1 is LGHNT and CDR2 is FRNRAP in the germline V gene. The CDR3 spans 17 residues. The V end was cut by 5 bases, the J end by 2 bases, with 21 bases between. CDR3 sequence (DNA): TGTGCTAGTGGTGGGGTAGCCACCGGACAGTGGAACTATGGCTACACCTTC. Its translation: CASGGVATGQWNYGYTF.

Turning to this clonotype: A single base separates this from a much larger clone, so it may be a read error. This chain connects TRBV20-1 to TRBJ1-3, with D tentatively TRBD1 (6 bases). The CDR3 has 13 amino acids. Germline V gene data show CDR1 as DFQATT and CDR2 as SNEGSKA (reference sequence). CDR3 sequence (DNA): TGCAGTGCTAGAGGGACAGCTGGAGACACCATATATTTT. Encoded protein: CSARGTAGDTIYF.